Shown below are 18 T cell receptor beta chains from a single sample sequenced in a study of OX40 agonist ivuxolimab in advanced cancers. TCRdb keeps only in-frame clones here, not all; method: immunoSEQ multiplex PCR. Counted here are nearly 80,000 clones, around 85% occurring once; the ten biggest clones make up 3% to 4.5%. This specimen consisted of CD4+ or CD8+ T cells sorted from blood, obtained in a trial of the OX40 agonist ivuxolimab. These receptor sequences come from an adult with an advanced solid tumor such as melanoma, head and neck, liver or kidney cancer.

The V call is TRBV27, the J call TRBJ1-2, with TRBD1 identical over 11 bases. This CDR3 is built from 14 residues. V lost 5 bases to trimming and J lost 9 bases; unmatched junction nucleotides: 8. The V gene's germline CDR1 is MNHEY and CDR2 SMNVEV (reference sequence). The CDR3 is CASSPGQGAFSYTF. The CDR3 DNA reads TGTGCCAGCAGTCCTGGACAGGGGGCGTTTAGCTACACCTTC.

The chain recombines TRBV28 with TRBJ2-1; D may be TRBD1 or TRBD2 (5 bases each). The CDR3 is 13 amino acids. Germline V lookup: CDR1 MDHEN, CDR2 SYDVKM. V lost 5 bases to trimming and J lost 8 bases, with 13 bases between them. In DNA form, the CDR3 reads TGTGCCAGCAGTCTCGCCGGGACCGATGAGCAGTTCTTC. Residues: CASSLAGTDEQFF.

V is TRBV7-9 and J is TRBJ2-7; the D is unclear. The CDR3 runs to 12 residues. Trimming removed 2 bases from V and 3 bases from J, with 5 bases in between. Germline assignment: CDR1 SEHNR and CDR2 FQNEAQ (reference sequence). The CDR3 DNA reads TGTGCCAGCAGCTTAATCAACTACGAGCAGTACTTC. Protein product: CASSLINYEQYF.

This sequence joins TRBV7-9 and TRBJ2-2; perhaps TRBD2 as D (6 bases). CDR3 length: 15 residues. From germline, CDR1 is SEHNR and CDR2 FQNEAQ (reference sequence). V dropped 1 base and J dropped 3 bases, with 9 bases sitting between them. CDR3 amino acids: CASSLVGGYTGELFF. The CDR3 nucleotides are TGTGCCAGCAGCTTAGTTGGGGGGTACACCGGGGAGCTGTTTTTT.

The chain combines TRBV10-3 with TRBJ2-7; D perhaps matches TRBD1 (6 bases). The ends were cut back, 3 bases at V and 5 bases at J, with 11 bases in the middle. The germline V gene encodes CDR1 ENHRY and CDR2 SYGVKD. This CDR3 spans 13 amino acids. CDR3 region: CAISDRGPNEQYF. The CDR3 region has the DNA TGTGCCATCAGTGACAGGGGCCCCAACGAGCAGTACTTC.

The chain couples TRBV7-9 to TRBJ1-2; perhaps TRBD1 as D (6 bases). The CDR3 consists of 11 residues. Trimming shortened V by 4 bases and J by 7 bases, and 7 bases separated the two germline ends. CDR1 and CDR2 (germline): SEHNR, FQNEAQ (reference sequence). This CDR3 reads CASSSGAGYTF. Here the CDR3 DNA reads TGTGCCAGCAGCTCGGGGGCTGGCTACACCTTC.

This chain links TRBV7-6 with TRBJ2-5; D gene uncertain. V lost 1 base and J 4 bases, leaving 10 bases between the germline ends. The length of the CDR3 is 14 residues. Per germline, CDR1 SGHVS and CDR2 FNYEAQ. The CDR3 sequence is CASSLDEQRETQYF. CDR3 nucleotide sequence: TGTGCCAGCAGCTTAGATGAACAGAGAGAGACCCAGTACTTC.

The chain links TRBV15 to TRBJ2-5; possible D gene TRBD1, 6 bases. The J call is doubtful: the DNA matches TRBJ2-7 better. This CDR3 has 15 residues. Germline assignment: CDR1 LNHNV and CDR2 YYDKDF (reference sequence). CDR3 region: CATSMDRRGNYEQYF. CDR3 DNA sequence: TGTGCCACCAGCATGGACAGAAGGGGTAACTACGAGCAGTACTTC.

V gene TRBV14 combines with J gene TRBJ2-5; 7 bases match TRBD1. The CDR3 covers 13 residues. Germline-derived CDR1 and CDR2 are SGHDN and FVKESK. The V segment lost 5 bases and the J segment 5 bases; nucleotides outside the gene matches: 5. CDR3 DNA: TGTGCCAGCAGCAAACAGGGGATTGAGACCCAGTACTTC. Encoded protein: CASSKQGIETQYF.

This chain uses TRBV11-2 with TRBJ2-7; 8 nucleotides align to TRBD1. The germline V gene encodes CDR1 SGHAT and CDR2 FQNNGV. This CDR3 is 14 amino acids long. V gave up 5 bases and J gave up 2 bases; unmatched junction bases: 5. CDR3 residues: CASSTGQGTYEQYF. In nucleotides, the CDR3 is TGTGCCAGCAGCACTGGACAGGGAACCTACGAGCAGTACTTC.

This clone occurred a few times. V and J are TRBV6-4 and TRBJ2-1; unclear D gene. This CDR3 is built from 13 residues. V dropped 2 bases and J dropped 8 bases, with 10 bases sitting between them. Germline V gene sequence: CDR1 MRHNA, CDR2 SNTAGT. CDR3 coding DNA: TGTGCCAGCAGTGACGGGGATTTCCATGAGCAGTTCTTC. Amino acids: CASSDGDFHEQFF.

This clone was seen just once. The chain couples TRBV28 to TRBJ2-5; 12 bases match TRBD2. This CDR3 is 16 amino acids long. After removal of 4 bases from V and 5 bases from J, the junction contained 8 bases not matched to a gene. CDR1 is MDHEN and CDR2 is SYDVKM in the germline V gene. The CDR3 is CASSSLLAGGLETQYF. The CDR3 coding sequence is TGTGCCAGCAGTTCCTTGCTAGCGGGAGGGCTGGAGACCCAGTACTTC. The full variable domain, its missing parts supplied by reference TRBV28 and TRBJ2-5, is DVKVTQSSRYLVKRTGEKVFLECVQDMDHENMFWYRQDPGLGLRLIYFSYDVKMKEKGDIPEGYSVSREKKERFSLILESASTNQTSMYLCASSSLLAGGLETQYFGPGTRLLVL.

A single count supports this clone. The rearrangement uses TRBV7-9 and TRBJ1-4; D ambiguous. The CDR3 covers 13 residues. Trimming left V 5 bases short and J 10 bases short, with 14 bases between. Germline loops: CDR1 SEHNR, CDR2 FQNEAQ (reference sequence). The CDR3 DNA follows: TGTGCCAGCAGCCAATTTGAGGGAAGAAAACTGTTTTTT. Translated, it gives CASSQFEGRKLFF.

The chain uses TRBV7-3 and TRBJ2-5, with 9 bases that match TRBD1. With V trimmed by 5 bases and J by 1 base, 8 bases remained unmatched. There are 16 residues in the CDR3. Germline assignment: CDR1 SGHTA and CDR2 FQGTGA. This CDR3 is CASSPGDRDSQETQYF. The DNA of the CDR3 is TGTGCCAGCAGCCCCGGGGACAGGGACTCCCAAGAGACCCAGTACTTC.

The chain links TRBV9 to TRBJ2-1; TRBD1 matches at 9 bases. Germline CDR1 reads SGDLS; CDR2 reads YYNGEE. CDR3 length equals 11 residues. The V segment lost 3 bases and the J segment 15 bases; nucleotides outside the gene matches: 4. The CDR3 region has the DNA TGTGCCAGCAGCGACGGGACAGGGATGTTCTTC. Its protein product is CASSDGTGMFF.

The V gene is TRBV19, the J gene TRBJ2-1; the match to TRBD2 covers 12 bases. Germline CDR1 is LNHDA and CDR2 is SQIVND (reference sequence). V was clipped by 7 bases and J by 7 bases; unmatched bases: 5. CDR3 length: 14 residues. The CDR3 reads CASTSGRAGNEQFF. The CDR3 DNA follows: TGTGCCAGTACTAGCGGGAGGGCCGGAAATGAGCAGTTCTTC.

The chain employs TRBV19 and TRBJ2-6; the D gene is possibly TRBD1 (6 bases). Germline CDR1 is LNHDA and CDR2 is SQIVND (reference sequence). The CDR3 is 17 amino acids. Trimming took off 7 bases at V and 0 bases at J, with 16 bases between the two ends. The CDR3: CASTSRQALSGANVLTF. The CDR3 DNA follows: TGTGCCAGTACCTCCCGACAGGCCCTCTCTGGGGCCAACGTCCTGACTTTC.

The chain uses TRBV19 and TRBJ2-3; TRBD2 aligns across 7 bases. The V and J ends lost 7 bases and 2 bases, in that order; junction bases with no gene match: 6. The length of the CDR3 is 14 residues. From germline, CDR1 is LNHDA and CDR2 SQIVND (reference sequence). CDR3 amino acids: CASTGRHYTDTQYF. In DNA, the CDR3 is TGTGCCAGTACCGGGAGGCACTACACAGATACGCAGTATTTT.